The 15 T cell receptor beta chains given below trace back to one sample, sequenced in a study of response to subunit inactivated influenza vaccine. Each CDR3 protein gets one entry after TCRdb re-called the RT-PCR reads with MiXCR. The sample lists around 250,000 distinct CDR3 sequences, less than 15% occurring once. The sequencing used non-naive T cells sorted from PBMCs, collected 14 days before vaccination. The receptors were gathered from a man in his fifties who received an inactivated influenza vaccine.

The table lists this clonotype with a count of one. The V call is TRBV30, the J call TRBJ2-7; 9 positions match TRBD2. Trimming took 3 bases from V and 5 from J; bases not matched to a gene: 5. Germline CDR1 and CDR2: GTSNPN and SVGIG (reference sequence). The CDR3 loop spans 13 amino acids. The DNA of the CDR3 is TGTGCCTGGAGGGTAGCGGGAGCCAACGAGCAGTACTTC. It specifies CAWRVAGANEQYF.

There are many counts of this clonotype. The CDR3 DNA reads TGTGCCAGCAGCTTAGTACTAGCTTCGTACCAAGAGACCCAGTACTTC. Protein product: CASSLVLASYQETQYF. The chain couples TRBV11-2 to TRBJ2-5; weak D call: TRBD2 (6 bases). Germline V gene sequence: CDR1 SGHAT, CDR2 FQNNGV. Deletions cut 1 base from V and 0 bases from J, with 12 bases between. The CDR3 extends over 16 amino acids.

The V and J genes are TRBV27 and TRBJ1-5; D is uncertain. The CDR3 loop spans 14 amino acids. From germline, CDR1 is MNHEY and CDR2 SMNVEV (reference sequence). Trimming took 6 bases from V and 3 from J, leaving 12 bases between them. The DNA for the CDR3 is TGTGCCAGCAGCCCTGGGCTCTACAATCAGCCCCAGCATTTT. Translation: CASSPGLYNQPQHF.

The chain is built from TRBV12-3 or TRBV12-4 and TRBJ2-7; D possibly matches TRBD1 or TRBD2 (5 bases each). There are 15 residues in the CDR3. Trimming took 5 bases from V and 0 from J, leaving 14 bases between them. The CDR3 here is CASSPGTGISYEQYF. CDR3 nucleotide sequence: TGTGCCAGCAGTCCGGGGACGGGGATCTCCTACGAGCAGTACTTC.

This clonotype was recorded a few times. The chain recombines TRBV28 with TRBJ1-3; D perhaps matches TRBD1 (5 bases). Germline lookup yields CDR1 MDHEN and CDR2 SYDVKM. The V end was cut by 8 bases, the J end by 4 bases, with 18 bases between. This CDR3 comprises 15 residues. The CDR3 sequence: CASAPLGVRGNTIYF. The DNA of the CDR3 is TGTGCCAGCGCCCCGTTGGGGGTCAGAGGAAACACCATATATTTT.

V gene TRBV6-1 combines with J gene TRBJ1-4, with D possibly matching TRBD1 (6 bases). CDR1 is MNHNS, CDR2 SASEGT, per germline. V shed 5 bases and J shed 0 bases, with 10 bases lying between them. This CDR3 is 15 amino acids long. The CDR3 loop reads CASSLRQATNEKLFF. CDR3 DNA: TGTGCCAGCAGTCTAAGACAGGCAACTAATGAAAAACTGTTTTTT.

This chain uses TRBV7-1 with TRBJ2-4, with D tentatively TRBD1 or TRBD2 (5 bases each). TRBV7-1 qualifies as an ORF whose function is uncertain. V lost 3 bases, J lost 9 bases, and 15 bases lay in between. The CDR3 contains 14 residues. The CDR3 here is CASSSDTRGTIQYF. The DNA for the CDR3 is TGTGCCAGCAGCTCCGACACCCGAGGGACCATTCAGTACTTC.

This clonotype was seen ten or more times. V and J are TRBV29-1 and TRBJ2-1; D not certain. Deletions cut 8 bases from V and 4 bases from J, with 9 bases between. The V gene's germline CDR1 is SQVTM and CDR2 ANQGSEA. This CDR3 spans 11 amino acids. CDR3 coding DNA: TGCAGCCAGACCATTTACAATGAGCAGTTCTTC. It yields the protein CSQTIYNEQFF.

This clonotype was counted only a few times. The genes are TRBV28 and TRBJ2-5, with TRBD1 as a possible D gene (6 bases). Germline V gene lookup returns CDR1 MDHEN and CDR2 SYDVKM. The CDR3 loop spans 15 amino acids. V lost 5 bases, J lost 2 bases, and 15 bases lay in between. Here the CDR3 reads CASSSRGFPQETQYF. CDR3 in DNA: TGTGCCAGCAGTAGCAGGGGTTTCCCTCAAGAGACCCAGTACTTC.

The table lists this clonotype with a few counts. The CDR3 DNA sequence: TGTGCCAGCAGTAACCAGGGCGCTAGGTCTGAAGCTTTCTTT. Its translation is CASSNQGARSEAFF. The chain carries TRBV12-3 or TRBV12-4 and TRBJ1-1; possibly TRBD1 for D (5 bases). The CDR3 covers 14 residues. V lost 5 bases, J lost 6 bases, and 16 bases lay in between.

This clonotype has a count of ten or more. The chain combines TRBV9 with TRBJ2-1; TRBD2 matches 7 bases. Germline lookup yields CDR1 SGDLS and CDR2 YYNGEE. J gave up 6 bases and V 0 bases, and 6 bases lay outside the gene matches. CDR3 length: 15 residues. CDR3 DNA: TGTGCCAGCAGCGTAGTGGGAGGGCCAGGCAATGAGCAGTTCTTC. It specifies CASSVVGGPGNEQFF.

This rearrangement joins TRBV5-1 to TRBJ2-5; possibly TRBD1 or TRBD2 for D (6 bases each). The V end was cut by 2 bases, the J end by 1 base, with 9 bases between. Germline V lookup: CDR1 SGHRS, CDR2 YFSETQ. The CDR3 runs to 14 residues. The CDR3 DNA reads TGCGCCAGCAGCTTATGGGGGGCCCAAGAGACCCAGTACTTC. This translates into CASSLWGAQETQYF.

This clonotype was seen repeatedly, ten times or more. The V and J genes are TRBV29-1 and TRBJ2-1, with a tentative D call TRBD1 (6 bases). The CDR3 covers 14 residues. CDR1 and CDR2 (germline): SQVTM, ANQGSEA. V was pared by 6 bases and J by 0 bases, with 12 bases between. CDR3 in amino acids: CSVPRGSSYNEQFF. The CDR3 bases are TGCAGCGTCCCCAGGGGCAGCTCCTACAATGAGCAGTTCTTC.

This clonotype was seen at least ten times. The chain combines TRBV7-9 with TRBJ1-4, with D tentatively TRBD1 (5 bases). V shed 1 base and J shed 8 bases, with 14 bases lying between them. The CDR3 has 15 amino acids. Germline values: CDR1 SEHNR, CDR2 FQNEAQ (reference sequence). The CDR3 nucleotides are TGTGCCAGCAGCTTAGTGGGACCCAAGGTGGAAAAACTGTTTTTT. Its protein is CASSLVGPKVEKLFF.

There are many counts of this clonotype. The rearrangement uses TRBV6-1 and TRBJ1-6; no definite D call. The V gene lost 8 bases and the J gene lost 4 bases, with 12 bases spanning the gap. From germline, CDR1 is MNHNS and CDR2 SASEGT. The CDR3 has 14 residues. CDR3 amino acids: CASSRTTYNSPLHF. The CDR3 coding sequence is TGTGCCAGCTCAAGGACTACTTATAATTCACCCCTCCACTTT.